This T cell receptor beta chain was profiled in a study of OX40 agonist ivuxolimab in advanced cancers. Background for the entire study: Ivuxolimab, which targeted the costimulatory receptor OX40 (CD134), was an agonistic, fully human IgG2 monoclonal antibody. Among the roughly 50 dose-escalation patients, some 19 had hepatocellular carcinoma, 15 or so melanoma, 9 renal cell carcinoma and 9 head and neck cancer. In the dose-escalation cohort, 82.7% of patients were male, and the mean age was approximately 60 years, with a range of roughly 20 to 85. Intravenous ivuxolimab was administered to patients every 2 weeks at six dose levels: 0.01, 0.1, 0.3, 1.5, 3 and 10 mg/kg. The paper reports the monotherapy dose-escalation portion (N = 52 patients) of the phase I ivuxolimab trial. Peripheral TCRbeta sequencing was intended to test whether TCR sequence diversity was altered and clonal T-cell expansion was caused by ivuxolimab. Patients were allowed to have had prior anti-PD-1, anti-PD-L1 or anti-CTLA-4 therapy, and approximately 40% of the dose-escalation patients had been treated with checkpoint inhibitors. Partial responses occurred in three dose-escalation patients: two with cutaneous melanoma and one with hepatocellular carcinoma. What the authors observed across the whole study: Low levels of normalized T-cell clonal expansion were also seen in some patients who did not respond. After ivuxolimab, CD8+ T cells had more expanded clones than CD4+ T cells on average. Antigen specificity was not determined for the clonally expanded peripheral T cells. Partial responders in the 0.1-3.0 mg/kg groups had among the lowest normalized peripheral clonal expansion, especially among CD8+ T cells. At doses from 0.1 to 3.0 mg/kg, clonal expansion was seen in both CD4+ and CD8+ blood T cells between baseline and week 6.

Between the V and J ends, shortened by 4 bases and 6 bases respectively, the junction contains 12 bases. CDR1 MRHNA and CDR2 SNTAGT are derived from the germline V gene. Its CDR3 holds 14 amino acids, cysteine through phenylalanine. CDR3 DNA only is kept here, 42 bases in frame from base 1. For sequencing of the TCRbeta CDR3 region, genomic DNA was extracted from the sorted cells. The immunoSEQ Assay was used for sequencing of TCRbeta CDR3 regions. TCRdb limited this immuneACCESS table to in-frame rearrangements with V and J called. A share of clones is missing; checked studies link under half to unresolved V genes, and the rest is unexplained. This sample holds about 45,000 clones; 88% were observed only once. The top ten hold approximately 0.97% of the sample. A note on this clone: Its antigen is still unknown. Base qualities are not provided; no much larger clone lies one nucleotide away.

The trial excluded patients who had a history of autoimmune disease or were on systemic immunosuppression. Peripheral blood for TCR sequencing was drawn from every dose cohort at baseline, at cycle 4 day 1 and at cycle 7 day 1. The samples were taken from a phase I, first-in-human, multicenter, open-label dose-escalation trial of ivuxolimab. Adults with locally advanced or metastatic head and neck squamous cell, hepatocellular, melanoma or renal cell carcinoma were enrolled in the trial. Before TCR sequencing, CD4+ T cells and CD8+ T cells were sorted from peripheral blood as separate populations. The TCR sequence derives from an adult with an advanced solid tumor such as melanoma, head and neck, liver or kidney cancer. The chain joins TRBV6-4 to TRBJ2-2, with the D gene tentatively TRBD1 or TRBD2, based on 6 matching bases in each. Sequencing was performed on CD4+ or CD8+ T cells sorted from blood, taken in a trial of the OX40 agonist ivuxolimab. CDR3 sequence: CASSVGGRAGELFF. At the DNA level, the sequence is TGTGCCAGCAGTGTTGGGGGGCGCGCCGGGGAGCTGTTTTTT.